The present TCR beta chain was sequenced within a study of T-cell reconstitution after alpha-beta-depleted transplantation in children. For TCRbeta, the library was prepared with unique molecular identifiers. TCRdb reprocessed the PCR reads with MiXCR, giving one entry per CDR3 protein. The data hold 100,000 or so distinct CDR3 sequences, with around 15% observed a single time. This clonotype showed up just a few times. This CDR3 has 15 amino acids. V lost 6 bases, J lost 1 base, and 2 bases stayed unmatched. The clonotype was recovered from a male patient aged 2 to 10 who had a stem cell transplant for acute lymphoblastic leukemia, so the T cells may come from the graft donor. The rearrangement joins TRBV12-3 or TRBV12-4 to TRBJ2-3; 12 nucleotides match TRBD2. The specimen comprised PBMCs, mostly from graft donor cells, sampled 180 days after TCRalphabeta/CD19-depleted stem cell transplant. DNA for the CDR3: TGTGCCAGCAGCAGGACTAGCGGGGGCACAGATACGCAGTATTTT. It translates to CASSRTSGGTDTQYF.